The clone carrying this T cell receptor (beta chain) was found once. This sample is drawn from a study of shared clonotypes between healthy human individuals. Using immunoSEQ multiplex PCR, the repertoire was profiled, and TCRdb retains in-frame clones only, with some absent. The table lists about 520,000 clones, 81% of them singletons. The CDR3 consists of 14 residues. Trimming removed 4 bases from V and 7 bases from J, with 17 bases in between. CDR1 and CDR2 (germline): SGHTA, FQGNSA. This TCR derives from a woman aged 40 to 50 in good health. Some clones in this sample may be carry-over from other donors' samples. Sequencing was performed on PBMCs. The chain links TRBV7-2 to TRBJ2-7, with a tentative D call TRBD1 (7 bases). The CDR3 here is CASSSLIQGREQYF. CDR3 coding DNA: TGTGCCAGCAGCTCACTCATACAGGGGAGGGAGCAGTACTTC.